Presented here are 20 T cell receptor beta chains from one specimen sequenced in a study of Graves' ophthalmopathy and Graves' hyperthyroidism. For repertoire sequencing, the TCR beta CDR3 regions were amplified from RNA transcripts. HTBI primers were used in a first-round RT-PCR, which preceded a second-round multiplex PCR. Via MiXCR, TCRdb re-called the multiplex PCR reads, giving one row per CDR3 protein. The sample holds 240,000 or so distinct CDR3 sequences, around 45% seen once. The specimen sequenced was peripheral blood. These receptors came from an adult man with Graves' ophthalmopathy.

In its sample, this clonotype was seen a few times. CDR3 protein: CASSTRGGLEKLFF. The CDR3 DNA sequence: TGTGCCAGCAGCACTCGCGGGGGGCTTGAAAAACTGTTTTTT. The V call is TRBV7-9, the J call TRBJ1-4; perhaps TRBD1 as D (6 bases). CDR1 is SEHNR, CDR2 FQNEAQ, per germline (reference sequence). The CDR3 is 14 residues long. Trimming took 5 bases from V and 7 from J, leaving 14 bases between them.

Only a few counts were recorded for this clonotype. The chain links TRBV7-9 to TRBJ2-7; D is perhaps TRBD1 or TRBD2 (5 bases each). Germline V gives CDR1 SEHNR, CDR2 FQNEAQ (reference sequence). CDR3 length: 14 residues. The V end was cut by 5 bases, the J end by 2 bases, with 13 bases between. Written as DNA, the CDR3 is TGTGCCAGCAGCCTAAGGGACGAAACCTACGAGCAGTACTTC. It specifies CASSLRDETYEQYF.

The chain carries TRBV20-1 and TRBJ1-2, with a tentative D call TRBD1 (5 bases). The CDR3 consists of 14 residues. Trimming left V 3 bases short and J 1 base short, with 12 bases between. Germline V gives CDR1 DFQATT, CDR2 SNEGSKA (reference sequence). The CDR3 DNA is TGCAGTGCTAGCGAGATGGGGGGTAACTATGGCTACACCTTC. It yields the protein CSASEMGGNYGYTF.

This sequence joins TRBV12-3 or TRBV12-4 and TRBJ2-5; D is unresolved. Trimming removed 6 bases from V and 5 bases from J, with 7 bases in between. This CDR3 contains 11 residues. CDR3 sequence reads: CASSVHETQYF. For the CDR3, the DNA is TGTGCCAGCAGCGTCCACGAGACCCAGTACTTC.

Of note for this clonotype: A much more abundant neighbour one base away suggests this may be a read error. It is likely a read error, because the conserved phenylalanine at the end of the CDR3 is missing. This rearrangement joins TRBV15 to TRBJ1-2; the match to TRBD1 covers 8 bases. The germline gives CDR1 LNHNV, CDR2 YYDKDF (reference sequence). V trimming: 5 bases; J trimming: 7 bases; junction bases outside the gene matches: 6. The CDR3 consists of 13 residues. CDR3 residues: CATSGQGAIGYTL. In DNA form, the CDR3 reads TGTGCCACCAGCGGTCAGGGGGCGATTGGCTACACCCTC.

About this clonotype: At one end, the junction sequence differs from germline, possibly due to a read error. CDR3 sequence reads: CSLLGEAQEAQYF. The CDR3 nucleotides read TGCAGCTTACTGGGGGAGGCGCAAGAGGCCCAGTACTTC. The J gene is TRBJ2-5, the V gene TRBV29-1, with TRBD2 as a possible D gene (6 bases). The CDR3 is 13 residues long. Germline loops: CDR1 SQVTM, CDR2 ANQGSEA.

This clonotype was found a few times. The chain is built from TRBV2 and TRBJ1-2, with a possible D match to TRBD1 (6 bases). This CDR3 has 13 residues. Trimming pared 4 bases from V and 4 bases from J, leaving 10 bases between. Germline loops: CDR1 SNHLY, CDR2 FYNNEI. As DNA, the CDR3 is TGTGCCAGCAGTGGGCCAGGGGTCTATGGCTACACCTTC. Its translation: CASSGPGVYGYTF.

This clonotype was observed a few times. The genes are TRBV9 and TRBJ1-2, with TRBD1 matching 8 bases. The germline V gene has CDR1 SGDLS and CDR2 YYNGEE. The CDR3 loop spans 16 amino acids. V lost 1 base, J lost 2 bases, and 7 bases stayed unmatched. In DNA form, the CDR3 reads TGTGCCAGCAGCGTAAACAGGGGGACCTTAAACTATGGCTACACCTTC. It encodes CASSVNRGTLNYGYTF.

The chain has TRBV9 and TRBJ2-5, with TRBD2 identical over 16 bases. The CDR3 length is 16 residues. V dropped 4 bases and J dropped 7; count of bases not matched to a gene: 7. Germline V gives CDR1 SGDLS, CDR2 YYNGEE. The CDR3 loop is CASSSGLAGGPGTQYF. The CDR3, as DNA: TGTGCCAGCAGCTCGGGACTAGCGGGAGGGCCCGGGACCCAGTACTTC. Full variable domain (rest looked up from reference TRBV9 and TRBJ2-5): DSGVTQTPKHLITATGQRVTLRCSPRSGDLSVYWYQQSLDQGLQFLIQYYNGEERAKGNILERFSAQQFPDLHSELNLSSLELGDSALYFCASSSGLAGGPGTQYFGPGTRLLVL.

This clonotype occurred once. The chain couples TRBV7-2 to TRBJ2-5; 7 nucleotides align to TRBD1. The germline CDR1 and CDR2 sequences are SGHTA and FQGNSA. The CDR3 length is 14 residues. J lost 4 bases, V lost 8 bases, and 10 bases had no gene match. The CDR3 coding sequence is TGTGCCAGCGGGGCAGGGGGTGTAGTAGAGACCCAGTACTTC. This encodes CASGAGGVVETQYF. The whole variable domain, remainder taken from reference TRBV7-2 and TRBJ2-5, is GAGVSQSPSNKVTEKGKDVELRCDPISGHTALYWYRQSLGQGLEFLIYFQGNSAPDKSGLPSDRFSAERTGGSVSTLTIQRTQQEDSAVYLCASGAGGVVETQYFGPGTRLLVL.

The genes are TRBV12-3 or TRBV12-4 and TRBJ1-2, with 10 nucleotides matching TRBD1. V lost 5 bases and J lost 8; bases outside the gene matches: 8. The length of the CDR3 is 14 residues. CDR3 region: CASSIDRGLGGYTF. The DNA of the CDR3 is TGTGCCAGCAGTATCGACAGGGGGCTGGGAGGCTACACCTTC.

The CDR3 is CASSPTGGGYGYTF. The CDR3 region has the DNA TGTGCCAGCAGCCCAACAGGGGGAGGCTATGGCTACACCTTC. The chain recombines TRBV11-2 with TRBJ1-2; 8 bases fit TRBD1. Trimming at V came to 5 bases and at J to 4 bases, leaving 6 bases not matched to a gene. This CDR3 is built from 14 residues. In germline, CDR1 is SGHAT, CDR2 FQNNGV.

The genes are TRBV29-1 and TRBJ1-1; D is perhaps TRBD1 (5 bases). There are 13 residues in the CDR3. The ends were cut back, 0 bases at V and 5 bases at J, with 10 bases in the middle. The germline CDR1 and CDR2 sequences are SQVTM and ANQGSEA. The CDR3 DNA reads as TGCAGCGTTGAAGACTTCCAGGGTACTGAAGCTTTCTTT. This codes for CSVEDFQGTEAFF.

This sequence joins TRBV7-9 and TRBJ2-7; 10 positions match TRBD2. The V gene end was trimmed by 2 bases and the J gene end by 3 bases; junction bases not matched to a gene: 13. This CDR3 is built from 18 residues. Per the germline V gene, CDR1 is SEHNR and CDR2 is FQNEAQ (reference sequence). DNA of the CDR3: TGTGCCAGCAGCTTAAGTTCCCTAGCGGGAGTTCTTGACTACGAGCAGTACTTC. It translates to CASSLSSLAGVLDYEQYF.

This clonotype was seen more than once but under ten times. The chain is built from TRBV29-1 and TRBJ1-2; D may be TRBD1 (5 bases). The germline V gene encodes CDR1 SQVTM and CDR2 ANQGSEA. The V end was cut by 7 bases, the J end by 6 bases, with 27 bases between. The CDR3 is made up of 16 amino acids. Here the CDR3 reads CSADRMSGWPGDGYTF. In nucleotides, the CDR3 is TGCAGCGCCGATAGAATGTCAGGTTGGCCGGGGGATGGCTACACCTTC. Full variable domain (missing parts from reference TRBV29-1 and TRBJ1-2): SAVISQKPSRDICQRGTSLTIQCQVDSQVTMMFWYRQQPGQSLTLIATANQGSEATYESGFVIDKFPISRPNLTFSTLTVSNMSPEDSSIYLCSADRMSGWPGDGYTFGSGTRLTVV.

The chain has TRBV5-1 and TRBJ1-1; D is undetermined. V was pared by 0 bases and J by 5 bases, with 11 bases between. The CDR3 is 14 amino acids. Germline CDR1 reads SGHRS; CDR2 reads YFSETQ. The CDR3 DNA sequence: TGCGCCAGCAGCTTGGGGACCTCGGAGACTGAAGCTTTCTTT. Amino acid sequence: CASSLGTSETEAFF.

The chain has TRBV29-1 and TRBJ1-4, with D uncertain. V lost 2 bases to trimming and J lost 8 bases, with 12 bases between them. The germline V gene has CDR1 SQVTM and CDR2 ANQGSEA. There are 13 residues in the CDR3. The CDR3, as DNA: TGCAGCGTTGAATATGGGCGAGGAGAAAAACTGTTTTTT. It yields the protein CSVEYGRGEKLFF.

This clonotype was counted once. The CDR3 DNA follows: TGCAGTGCTAAAAGGGGGACTAGCGGGAGCCTCCCGTACGAGCAGTACTTC. This translates into CSAKRGTSGSLPYEQYF. V is TRBV20-1 and J is TRBJ2-7; 14 positions match TRBD2. Per germline, CDR1 DFQATT and CDR2 SNEGSKA (reference sequence). V was clipped by 4 bases and J by 4 bases; unmatched bases: 12. The CDR3 is 17 residues long.

In DNA form, the CDR3 reads TGCAGCGTCCCAGGAAGAGGGGGCACTGAAGCTTTCTTT. Translation gives CSVPGRGGTEAFF. This chain uses TRBV29-1 with TRBJ1-1, with D possibly TRBD1 on 6 matching bases. Germline-derived CDR1 and CDR2 are SQVTM and ANQGSEA. V was shortened by 6 bases and J by 4 bases, with 15 bases between the two germline ends. This CDR3 has 13 amino acids.

The rearrangement joins TRBV12-3 or TRBV12-4 to TRBJ2-1; the D gene is possibly TRBD1 (6 bases). The CDR3 sequence is 11 residues long. Trimming shortened V by 3 bases and J by 15 bases, and 12 bases separated the two germline ends. The CDR3 loop is CASSFGTRRFF. The CDR3 DNA follows: TGTGCCAGCAGTTTTGGGACAAGGAGGTTCTTC.